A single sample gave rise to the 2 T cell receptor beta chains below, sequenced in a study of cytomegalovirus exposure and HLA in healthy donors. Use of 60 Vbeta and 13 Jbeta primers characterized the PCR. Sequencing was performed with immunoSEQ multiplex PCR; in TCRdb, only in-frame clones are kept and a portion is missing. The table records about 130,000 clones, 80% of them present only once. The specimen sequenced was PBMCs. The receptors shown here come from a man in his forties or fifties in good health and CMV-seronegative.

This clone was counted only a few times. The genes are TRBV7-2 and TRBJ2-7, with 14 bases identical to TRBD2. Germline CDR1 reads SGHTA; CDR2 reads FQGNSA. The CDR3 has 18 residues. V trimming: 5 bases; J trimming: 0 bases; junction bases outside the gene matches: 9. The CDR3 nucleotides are TGTGCCAGCAGCCCGCGGACTAGCGGGAGGCATTCCTCCTACGAGCAGTACTTC. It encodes CASSPRTSGRHSSYEQYF.

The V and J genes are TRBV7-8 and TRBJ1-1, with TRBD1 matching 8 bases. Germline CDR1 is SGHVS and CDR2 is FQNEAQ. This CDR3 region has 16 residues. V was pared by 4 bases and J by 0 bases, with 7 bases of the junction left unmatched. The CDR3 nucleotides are TGTGCCAGCAGCTCGGGACAGGAAACCTTGAACACTGAAGCTTTCTTT. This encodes CASSSGQETLNTEAFF.